Here is one T cell receptor beta chain with its context. Its matching antigen is unknown. The sample belongs to a study of cytomegalovirus exposure and HLA in healthy donors. The CDR3 extends over 16 amino acids. The V gene's germline CDR1 is SGHRS and CDR2 YFSETQ. V lost 0 bases, J lost 4 bases, and 3 bases stayed unmatched. Study conclusions and caveats: According to the study, 160 or so TCR beta chains were cytomegalovirus-associated.

It was with 60 Vbeta and 13 Jbeta primers that the PCR ran. Generated by immunoSEQ multiplex PCR, the TCRdb table keeps only in-frame clones and is missing some. Of some 130,000 clones in the sample, 70% to 80% were seen once. The sequence was collected from a woman aged 55 to 70 in good health and CMV-seropositive. This chain uses TRBV5-1 with TRBJ1-4, with 10 bases matching TRBD1. The material sequenced was PBMCs. The DNA of the CDR3 is TGCGCCAGCAGCTTGGGGGACAGGGGTCTTAATGAAAAACTGTTTTTT. This translates into CASSLGDRGLNEKLFF.